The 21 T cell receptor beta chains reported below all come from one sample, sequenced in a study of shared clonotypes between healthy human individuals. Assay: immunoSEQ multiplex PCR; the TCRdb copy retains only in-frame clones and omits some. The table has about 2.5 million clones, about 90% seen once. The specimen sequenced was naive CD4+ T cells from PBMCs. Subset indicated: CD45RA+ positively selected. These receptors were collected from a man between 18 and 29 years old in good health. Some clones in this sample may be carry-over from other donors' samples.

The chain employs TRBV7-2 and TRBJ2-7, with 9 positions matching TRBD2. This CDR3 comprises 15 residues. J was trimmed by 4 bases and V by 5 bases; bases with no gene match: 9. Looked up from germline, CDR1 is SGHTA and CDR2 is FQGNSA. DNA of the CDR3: TGTGCCAGCAGCAATTTGGCGGGAGGGCCGTACGAGCAGTACTTC. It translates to CASSNLAGGPYEQYF. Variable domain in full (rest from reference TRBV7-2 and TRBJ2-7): GAGVSQSPSNKVTEKGKDVELRCDPISGHTALYWYRQSLGQGLEFLIYFQGNSAPDKSGLPSDRFSAERTGGSVSTLTIQRTQQEDSAVYLCASSNLAGGPYEQYFGPGTRLTVT.

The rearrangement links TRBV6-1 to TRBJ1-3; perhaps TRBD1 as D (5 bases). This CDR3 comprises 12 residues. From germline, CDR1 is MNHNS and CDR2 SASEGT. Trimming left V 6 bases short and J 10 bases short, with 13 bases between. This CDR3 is CASSPHGTTIYF. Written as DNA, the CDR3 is TGTGCCAGCAGCCCCCATGGGACGACCATATATTTT.

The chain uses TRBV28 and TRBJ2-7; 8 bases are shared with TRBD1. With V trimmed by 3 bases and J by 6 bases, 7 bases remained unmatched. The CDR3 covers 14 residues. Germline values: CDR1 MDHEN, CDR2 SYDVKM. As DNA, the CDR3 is TGTGCCAGCAGTTTGAGACAGGGGTATTCCGAGCAGTACTTC. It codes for CASSLRQGYSEQYF.

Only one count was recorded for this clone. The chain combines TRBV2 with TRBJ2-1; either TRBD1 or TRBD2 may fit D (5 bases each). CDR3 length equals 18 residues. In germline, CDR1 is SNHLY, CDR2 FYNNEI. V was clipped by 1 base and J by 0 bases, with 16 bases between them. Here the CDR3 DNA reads TGTGCCAGCAGTGAAGACTTCTGGGTTGGGGGCTCCTACAATGAGCAGTTCTTC. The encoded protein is CASSEDFWVGGSYNEQFF.

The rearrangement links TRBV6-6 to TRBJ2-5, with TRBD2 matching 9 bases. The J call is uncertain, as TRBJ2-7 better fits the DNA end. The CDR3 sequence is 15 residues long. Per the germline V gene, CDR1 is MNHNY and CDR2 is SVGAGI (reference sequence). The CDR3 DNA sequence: TGTGCCAGCAGTAGCCGACTAGCGGACCGTTACGAGCAGTACTTC. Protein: CASSSRLADRYEQYF.

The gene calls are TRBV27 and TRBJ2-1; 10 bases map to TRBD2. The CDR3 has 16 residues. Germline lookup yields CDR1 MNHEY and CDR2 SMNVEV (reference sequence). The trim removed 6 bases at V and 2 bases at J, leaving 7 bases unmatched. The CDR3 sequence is CASSQIGLAAYNEQFF. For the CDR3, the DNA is TGTGCCAGCAGCCAAATTGGACTAGCGGCCTACAATGAGCAGTTCTTC.

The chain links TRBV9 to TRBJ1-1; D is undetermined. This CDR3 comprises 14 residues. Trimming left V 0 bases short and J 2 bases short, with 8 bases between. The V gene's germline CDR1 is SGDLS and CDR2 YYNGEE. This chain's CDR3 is CASSVAVGNTEAFF. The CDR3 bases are TGTGCCAGCAGCGTAGCTGTGGGCAACACTGAAGCTTTCTTT.

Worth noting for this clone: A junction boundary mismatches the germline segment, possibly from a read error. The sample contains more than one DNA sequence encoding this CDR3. Here the CDR3 reads CASSLTSGRYNEQFF. CDR3 nucleotide sequence: TGTGCCAGCAGCCTAACTAGCGGGAGGTACAATGAGCAGTTCTTC. This sequence joins TRBV7-3 and TRBJ2-1; 12 nucleotides align to TRBD2. The V gene's germline CDR1 is SGHTA and CDR2 FQGTGA. This CDR3 is built from 15 residues.

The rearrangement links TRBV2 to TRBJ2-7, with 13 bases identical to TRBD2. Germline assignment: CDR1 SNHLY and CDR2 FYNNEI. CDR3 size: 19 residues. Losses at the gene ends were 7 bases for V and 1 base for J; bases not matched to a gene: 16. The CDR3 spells CASNAGTSGAWGSSYEQYF. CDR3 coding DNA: TGTGCCAGCAATGCCGGGACTAGCGGGGCCTGGGGATCTTCCTACGAGCAGTACTTC.

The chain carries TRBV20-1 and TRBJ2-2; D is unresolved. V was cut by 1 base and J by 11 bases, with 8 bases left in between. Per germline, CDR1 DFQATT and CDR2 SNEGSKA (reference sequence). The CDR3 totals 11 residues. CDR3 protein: CSARVLGELFF. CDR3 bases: TGCAGTGCTAGAGTCCTGGGAGAGCTGTTTTTT.

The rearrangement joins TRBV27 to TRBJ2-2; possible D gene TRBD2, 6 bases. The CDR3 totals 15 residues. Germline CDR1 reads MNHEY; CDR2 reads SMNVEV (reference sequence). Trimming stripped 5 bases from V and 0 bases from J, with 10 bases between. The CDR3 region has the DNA TGTGCCAGCAGTATTAGCGGAGCGAACACCGGGGAGCTGTTTTTT. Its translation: CASSISGANTGELFF.

The CDR3 loop is CASKRRDGYNEQFF. In DNA form, the CDR3 reads TGTGCCAGCAAGCGTAGAGACGGCTACAATGAGCAGTTCTTC. The chain couples TRBV2 to TRBJ2-1; D is unclear. With 7 bases removed from V and 3 bases from J, the gap between germline ends came to 13 bases. Germline V lookup: CDR1 SNHLY, CDR2 FYNNEI. The CDR3 is made up of 14 amino acids. The full variable domain, in which reference TRBV2 and TRBJ2-1 provide the parts outside the CDR3, is EPEVTQTPSHQVTQMGQEVILRCVPISNHLYFYWYRQILGQKVEFLVSFYNNEISEKSEIFDDQFSVERPDGSNFTLKIRSTKLEDSAMYFCASKRRDGYNEQFFGPGTRLTVL.

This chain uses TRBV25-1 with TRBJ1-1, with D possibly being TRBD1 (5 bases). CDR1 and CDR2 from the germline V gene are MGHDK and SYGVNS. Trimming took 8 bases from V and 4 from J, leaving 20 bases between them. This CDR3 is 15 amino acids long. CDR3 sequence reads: CASSQIGDPGTEAFF. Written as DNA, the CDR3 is TGTGCCAGCTCTCAGATCGGGGACCCGGGCACTGAAGCTTTCTTT. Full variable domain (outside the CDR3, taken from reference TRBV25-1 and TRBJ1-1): EADIYQTPRYLVIGTGKKITLECSQTMGHDKMYWYQQDPGMELHLIHYSYGVNSTEKGDLSSESTVSRIRTEHFPLTLESARPSHTSQYLCASSQIGDPGTEAFFGQGTRLTVV.

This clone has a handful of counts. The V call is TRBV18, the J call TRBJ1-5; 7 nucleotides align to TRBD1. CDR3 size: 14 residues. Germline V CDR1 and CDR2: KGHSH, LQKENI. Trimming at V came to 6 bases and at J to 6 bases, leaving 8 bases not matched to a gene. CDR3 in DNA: TGTGCCAGCTCCGGGCAGGGGGGGATTCAGCCCCAGCATTTT. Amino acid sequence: CASSGQGGIQPQHF.

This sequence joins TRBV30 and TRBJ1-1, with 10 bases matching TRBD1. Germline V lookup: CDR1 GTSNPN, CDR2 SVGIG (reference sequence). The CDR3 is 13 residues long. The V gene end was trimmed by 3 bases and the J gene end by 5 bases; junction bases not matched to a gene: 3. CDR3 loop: CAWSDRGPTEAFF. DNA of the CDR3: TGTGCCTGGAGCGACAGGGGGCCTACTGAAGCTTTCTTT.

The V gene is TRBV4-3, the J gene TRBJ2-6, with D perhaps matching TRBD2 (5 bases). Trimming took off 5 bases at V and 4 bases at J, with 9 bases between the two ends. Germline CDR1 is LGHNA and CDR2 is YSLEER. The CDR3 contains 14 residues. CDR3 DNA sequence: TGCGCCAGCAGCGTCCGAGGGGGGGCCAACGTCCTGACTTTC. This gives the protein CASSVRGGANVLTF.

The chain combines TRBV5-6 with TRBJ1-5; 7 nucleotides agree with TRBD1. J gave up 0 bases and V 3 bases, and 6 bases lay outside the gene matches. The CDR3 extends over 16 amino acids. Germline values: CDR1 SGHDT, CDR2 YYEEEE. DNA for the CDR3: TGTGCCAGCAGCTCGGCACGGGACAGTAGCAATCAGCCCCAGCATTTT. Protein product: CASSSARDSSNQPQHF. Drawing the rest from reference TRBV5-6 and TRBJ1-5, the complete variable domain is DAGVTQSPTHLIKTRGQQVTLRCSPKSGHDTVSWYQQALGQGPQFIFQYYEEEERQRGNFPDRFSGHQFPNYSSELNVNALLLGDSALYLCASSSARDSSNQPQHFGDGTRLSIL.

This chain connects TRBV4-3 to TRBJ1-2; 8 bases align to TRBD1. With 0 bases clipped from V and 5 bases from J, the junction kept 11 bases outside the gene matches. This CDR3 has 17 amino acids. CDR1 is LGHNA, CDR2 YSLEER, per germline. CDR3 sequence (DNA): TGCGCCAGCAGCCAAGATTATACAGGGGGACTCCTTTATGGCTACACCTTC. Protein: CASSQDYTGGLLYGYTF.

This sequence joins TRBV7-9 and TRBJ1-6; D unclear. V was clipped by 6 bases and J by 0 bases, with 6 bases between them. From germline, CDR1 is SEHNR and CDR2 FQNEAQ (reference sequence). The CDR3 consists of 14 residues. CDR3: CASRINSYNSPLHF. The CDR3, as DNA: TGTGCCAGCAGGATTAACTCCTATAATTCACCCCTCCACTTT.

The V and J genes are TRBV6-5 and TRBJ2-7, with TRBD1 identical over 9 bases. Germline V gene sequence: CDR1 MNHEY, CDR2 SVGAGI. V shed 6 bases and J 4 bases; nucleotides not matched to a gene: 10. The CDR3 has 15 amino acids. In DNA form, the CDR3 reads TGTGCCAGCAGACCCTCCGGGACAGGGCCTTACGAGCAGTACTTC. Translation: CASRPSGTGPYEQYF.

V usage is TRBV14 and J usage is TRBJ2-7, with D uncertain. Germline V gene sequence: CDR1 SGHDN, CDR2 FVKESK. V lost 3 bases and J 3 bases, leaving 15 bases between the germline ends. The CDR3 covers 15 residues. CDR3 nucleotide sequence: TGTGCCAGCAGCCATACCTTTCCCGGATACTACGAGCAGTACTTC. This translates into CASSHTFPGYYEQYF.